One sample yielded the 26 T cell receptor beta chains listed below, sequenced in a study of vaccination and CD4 T cells after COVID-19. The antigens these receptors bind are not known. Scientists ran DNA taken from cultured CD4+ T cells through the Oncomine TCR Beta short-read assay for sequencing. Using its own MiXCR run on the PCR reads, TCRdb lists one record per CDR3 protein. The sample records more than 12,000 distinct CDR3 sequences, around three quarters being singletons. The treatment is: 10-day PBMC culture with coronavirus spike peptide pools or control peptides (ViraFEST assay). Sequences were obtained from CD4+ T cells from blood, cultured in vitro. Receptors were obtained from a human donor who had recovered from COVID-19.

This clonotype is labeled as medium-sized (0.01 to 0.1%). CDR3 nucleotide sequence: TGTGCCAGCAGTTTAGGCCCCGGGGGGACGATCACTGAAGCTTTCTTT. It translates to CASSLGPGGTITEAFF. The V call is TRBV27, the J call TRBJ1-1; tentative D call: TRBD1 (5 bases). The CDR3 has 16 amino acids. Germline V gene sequence: CDR1 MNHEY, CDR2 SMNVEV (reference sequence). Trimming stripped 2 bases from V and 4 bases from J, with 17 bases between.

The V call is TRBV10-3, the J call TRBJ2-7, with 13 bases matching TRBD2. The junction had 12 bases not matched to a gene; V was cut back by 3 bases and J by 7 bases. The CDR3 has 17 residues. CDR1 and CDR2 (germline): ENHRY, SYGVKD. Here the CDR3 reads CAISDLQTSGRPGEQYF. The CDR3 DNA follows: TGTGCCATCAGTGATCTCCAGACTAGCGGGAGGCCGGGAGAGCAGTACTTC.

The rearrangement links TRBV6-5 to TRBJ1-1; D remains ambiguous. Germline V lookup: CDR1 MNHEY, CDR2 SVGAGI. The CDR3 has 13 amino acids. Deletions cut 4 bases from V and 4 bases from J, with 10 bases between. The CDR3 loop reads CASSLKGATEAFF. Written as DNA, the CDR3 is TGTGCCAGCAGTTTAAAGGGAGCCACTGAAGCTTTCTTT.

This clonotype was seen a handful of times. This chain links TRBV27 with TRBJ2-3; maybe TRBD2 (6 bases). V lost 2 bases and J lost 2, with 8 bases in between. Germline V gene data show CDR1 as MNHEY and CDR2 as SMNVEV (reference sequence). The CDR3 loop spans 14 amino acids. CDR3 protein: CASSLAGNTDTQYF. Written as DNA, the CDR3 is TGTGCCAGCAGTTTAGCGGGAAACACAGATACGCAGTATTTT.

V usage is TRBV10-3 and J usage is TRBJ2-7, with a possible D match to TRBD2 (5 bases). Germline V gene sequence: CDR1 ENHRY, CDR2 SYGVKD. The germline V and J ends were trimmed by 10 bases and 4 bases, with 20 bases remaining between them. The CDR3 length is 14 residues. The CDR3 coding sequence is TGTGCCACGACACCAAGAGGACTGGGGTACGAGCAGTACTTC. Amino acid sequence: CATTPRGLGYEQYF.

The chain joins TRBV19 to TRBJ2-7; 9 bases fit TRBD2. V lost 4 bases, J lost 4 bases, and 5 bases stayed unmatched. The CDR3 length is 14 residues. Germline loops: CDR1 LNHDA, CDR2 SQIVND (reference sequence). DNA of the CDR3: TGTGCCAGTAGTAGGCGGACTAGCGAGTACGAGCAGTACTTC. It translates to CASSRRTSEYEQYF.

This chain uses TRBV7-8 with TRBJ1-2; a possible D gene is TRBD1 (5 bases). Germline V gene sequence: CDR1 SGHVS, CDR2 FQNEAQ. The CDR3 is made up of 19 amino acids. Trimming shortened V by 0 bases and J by 2 bases, and 22 bases separated the two germline ends. The CDR3 DNA is TGTGCCAGCAGCTTAGCCGTCAGACCTACTCGGGACGGCAACTATGGCTACACCTTC. Amino acids: CASSLAVRPTRDGNYGYTF.

The chain couples TRBV18 to TRBJ1-1; the D is unclear. The length of the CDR3 is 16 residues. Trimming left V 3 bases short and J 7 bases short, with 21 bases between. The germline V gene encodes CDR1 KGHSH and CDR2 LQKENI. The CDR3 here is CASSPPGVSHSIEAFF. The CDR3, as DNA: TGTGCCAGCTCACCCCCCGGTGTGTCTCACAGCATTGAAGCTTTCTTT.

The V call is TRBV27, the J call TRBJ1-1, with 7 bases aligning to TRBD1. The CDR3 spans 16 residues. Germline lookup yields CDR1 MNHEY and CDR2 SMNVEV (reference sequence). V shed 4 bases and J 4 bases; nucleotides not matched to a gene: 12. DNA of the CDR3: TGTGCCAGCAGTTCGAGACAGGGTATGGCAAGCACTGAAGCTTTCTTT. It encodes CASSSRQGMASTEAFF.

This clonotype was picked up a small number of times. The V gene is TRBV24-1, the J gene TRBJ2-2, with TRBD1 matching over 7 bases. J was trimmed by 7 bases and V by 0 bases; bases with no gene match: 10. The V gene's germline CDR1 is KGHDR and CDR2 SFDVKD. This CDR3 has 17 amino acids. CDR3: CATSDLRGTGAYGELFF. Written as DNA, the CDR3 is TGTGCCACCAGTGATTTGAGGGGAACAGGGGCCTACGGGGAGCTGTTTTTT.

This clonotype showed up just once. One end of the junction fails to match germline, which may point to a read error. The chain combines TRBV6-5 with TRBJ2-7; D unclear. Germline loops: CDR1 MNHEY, CDR2 SVGAGI. The CDR3 length is 17 residues. CDR3 bases: TGTGCCAGCAGTTCCCACTCAATAAGTGACGGCTCCGACGAGCAGTACTTC. Protein sequence: CASSSHSISDGSDEQYF.

V usage is TRBV5-1 and J usage is TRBJ2-7, with 7 bases fitting TRBD1. This CDR3 is built from 14 residues. The junction had 2 bases not matched to a gene; V was cut back by 0 bases and J by 2 bases. From germline, CDR1 is SGHRS and CDR2 YFSETQ. The CDR3 region is CASSLATGAYEQYF. In nucleotides, the CDR3 is TGCGCCAGCAGCTTGGCCACAGGGGCCTACGAGCAGTACTTC. The complete variable domain, with remaining parts taken from reference TRBV5-1 and TRBJ2-7, reads KAGVTQTPRYLIKTRGQQVTLSCSPISGHRSVSWYQQTPGQGLQFLFEYFSETQRNKGNFPGRFSGRQFSNSRSEMNVSTLELGDSALYLCASSLATGAYEQYFGPGTRLTVT.

V is TRBV4-1 and J is TRBJ1-3, with no clear D. The CDR3 sequence is 15 residues long. Trimming removed 5 bases from V and 2 bases from J, with 13 bases in between. Germline CDR1 and CDR2: MGHRA and YSYEKL. CDR3 sequence (DNA): TGCGCCAGCAGCGACCGATATACAGCTGGAAACACCATATATTTT. It yields the protein CASSDRYTAGNTIYF.

This clonotype was counted a single time. A read error may produce the germline difference seen at one junction end. This chain links TRBV6-1 with TRBJ2-5, with 9 positions matching TRBD1. Looked up from germline, CDR1 is MNHNS and CDR2 is SASEGT. The CDR3 spans 13 residues. In DNA form, the CDR3 reads TGCGCCAGCAACCGGGACAGGGCCGAGACCCAGTACTTC. Its translation is CASNRDRAETQYF.

This clonotype was found once. V usage is TRBV7-2 and J usage is TRBJ1-3; D perhaps matches TRBD1 (6 bases). Trimming stripped 3 bases from V and 6 bases from J, with 9 bases between. CDR3 length: 13 residues. Germline loops: CDR1 SGHTA, CDR2 FQGNSA. The DNA of the CDR3 is TGTGCCAGCAGCTTGGACAGAGCAAACACCATATATTTT. Protein: CASSLDRANTIYF.

The CDR3, as DNA: TGTGCCTGGAGTGTAGTCACAGGGCACCAGCATTTT. It yields the protein CAWSVVTGHQHF. This chain joins TRBV30 and TRBJ1-5, with TRBD1 as a possible D gene (6 bases). The V gene's germline CDR1 is GTSNPN and CDR2 SVGIG (reference sequence). V was cut by 0 bases and J by 12 bases, with 12 bases left in between. The CDR3 length is 12 residues.

The V call is TRBV6-1, the J call TRBJ1-5, with 7 bases aligning to TRBD1. Trimming removed 6 bases from V and 4 bases from J; junction bases left unmatched: 12. Germline lookup yields CDR1 MNHNS and CDR2 SASEGT. The CDR3 has 16 amino acids. For the CDR3, the DNA is TGTGCCAGCAGCCCTACGACAGGGCCAGGGAATCAGCCCCAGCATTTT. Protein: CASSPTTGPGNQPQHF.

The chain employs TRBV10-1 and TRBJ2-3; D remains ambiguous. Germline V gene data show CDR1 as WNHNN and CDR2 as SYGVQD (reference sequence). The CDR3 consists of 12 residues. V lost 3 bases and J 6 bases, leaving 7 bases between the germline ends. CDR3 DNA: TGCGCCAGCAGTGATGTGGTGGATACGCAGTATTTT. Translating gives CASSDVVDTQYF.

This chain uses TRBV7-8 with TRBJ2-4; 8 bases align to TRBD1. The length of the CDR3 is 13 residues. Unmatched junction bases numbered 5, after V lost 5 bases and J lost 8 bases. Germline CDR1 SGHVS, CDR2 FQNEAQ. This chain's CDR3 is CASSVQGAHIQYF. DNA of the CDR3: TGTGCCAGCAGCGTCCAGGGGGCACACATTCAGTACTTC. Based on the CDR3 plus reference TRBV7-8 and TRBJ2-4, the full variable domain is GAGVSQSPRYKVAKRGQDVALRCDPISGHVSLFWYQQALGQGPEFLTYFQNEAQLDKSGLPSDRFFAERPEGSVSTLKIQRTQQEDSAVYLCASSVQGAHIQYFGAGTRLSVL.

The rearrangement uses TRBV12-3 or TRBV12-4 and TRBJ1-5; unclear D gene. The CDR3 is 16 residues long. Trimming took 0 bases from V and 0 from J, leaving 9 bases between them. As DNA, the CDR3 is TGTGCCAGCAGTTTAGCGTACGGTTATAGCAATCAGCCCCAGCATTTT. It encodes CASSLAYGYSNQPQHF.

The rearrangement uses TRBV28 and TRBJ1-1; D is ambiguous. Germline V gives CDR1 MDHEN, CDR2 SYDVKM. This CDR3 is built from 15 residues. V gave up 3 bases and J gave up 4 bases, with 15 bases separating them. The CDR3 DNA sequence: TGTGCCAGCAGTTTGTTACAGACGGAGCGCACTGAAGCTTTCTTT. It translates to CASSLLQTERTEAFF.

This chain uses TRBV7-9 with TRBJ2-3, with D possibly TRBD1 on 6 matching bases. The V gene's germline CDR1 is SEHNR and CDR2 FQNEAQ (reference sequence). The CDR3 loop spans 15 amino acids. V dropped 3 bases and J dropped 2 bases, with 12 bases sitting between them. CDR3: CASSFWAGDTDTQYF. The CDR3 DNA reads TGTGCCAGCAGCTTCTGGGCAGGGGACACAGATACGCAGTATTTT.

The J gene is TRBJ2-3, the V gene TRBV7-9, with D perhaps matching TRBD2 (6 bases). Trimming removed 7 bases from V and 1 base from J, with 21 bases in between. This CDR3 region has 17 residues. Germline V gene lookup returns CDR1 SEHNR and CDR2 FQNEAQ (reference sequence). The CDR3 region has the DNA TGTGCCAGCAAACCGAAAATGGAGACTAGGGGCACAGATACGCAGTATTTT. Protein sequence: CASKPKMETRGTDTQYF.

A single count supports this clonotype. This chain links TRBV20-1 with TRBJ2-5; tentatively, D is TRBD1 (5 bases). Trimming pared 1 base from V and 2 bases from J, leaving 20 bases between. This CDR3 spans 17 amino acids. Germline loops: CDR1 DFQATT, CDR2 SNEGSKA (reference sequence). CDR3 amino acids: CSARGQGILLLQETQYF. The CDR3 region has the DNA TGCAGTGCTAGAGGGCAGGGAATTCTATTACTTCAAGAGACCCAGTACTTC.

V gene TRBV10-3 combines with J gene TRBJ2-3; 12 positions agree with TRBD2. The CDR3 totals 17 residues. Germline trimming cut 6 bases from V and 2 bases from J; bases unmatched to any gene: 9. The germline CDR1 and CDR2 sequences are ENHRY and SYGVKD. The CDR3 loop is CAIRKTGLAGFTDTQYF. In nucleotides, the CDR3 is TGTGCCATCAGGAAAACGGGACTAGCGGGTTTCACAGATACGCAGTATTTT.

This clonotype has more than one count but fewer than ten. CDR3 protein: CASSLRGPLSNQPQHF. The CDR3 bases are TGTGCCAGCTCACTCCGTGGGCCCCTTAGCAATCAGCCCCAGCATTTT. V and J are TRBV18 and TRBJ1-5, with D unclear. V lost 4 bases and J lost 0, with 13 bases in between. Looked up from germline, CDR1 is KGHSH and CDR2 is LQKENI. The CDR3 is 16 amino acids.